This entry lists 26 T cell receptor beta chains sequenced from one sample in a study of glioma-infiltrating T cells after dendritic cell vaccination. Profiling relied on immunoSEQ multiplex PCR, and the TCRdb table lists in-frame clones only, not all of them. The sample lists fewer than 110,000 clones; more than 80% were seen once. The sequenced sample was blood, obtained before dendritic cell vaccination. The receptor set was obtained from a human donor with glioblastoma.

The CDR3 region is CASSLGAGGYNEQFF. The CDR3 region has the DNA TGTGCCAGCAGCTTAGGAGCGGGGGGGTACAATGAGCAGTTCTTC. The chain employs TRBV7-3 and TRBJ2-1; 10 bases are a match to TRBD2. From germline, CDR1 is SGHTA and CDR2 FQGTGA. The CDR3 length is 15 residues. The trim removed 2 bases at V and 4 bases at J, leaving 2 bases unmatched.

The chain combines TRBV6-1 with TRBJ2-2; no definite D call. This CDR3 comprises 14 residues. V was trimmed by 5 bases and J by 8 bases, leaving 15 bases between them. Germline values: CDR1 MNHNS, CDR2 SASEGT. CDR3 amino acids: CASSHNFEAGELFF. The DNA of the CDR3 is TGTGCCAGCAGTCACAACTTTGAGGCTGGGGAGCTGTTTTTT.

V usage is TRBV4-1 and J usage is TRBJ1-1; TRBD1 is a possible D gene (6 bases). The CDR3 runs to 16 residues. The V end lost 2 bases, the J end lost 11 bases, and 24 bases lay between the germline ends. From germline, CDR1 is MGHRA and CDR2 YSYEKL. CDR3 residues: CASSQPTGNTGGLAFF. The CDR3 DNA follows: TGCGCCAGCAGCCAACCCACAGGAAACACCGGGGGGCTTGCTTTCTTT.

V is TRBV4-1 and J is TRBJ2-7; D may be TRBD1 (5 bases). Per germline, CDR1 MGHRA and CDR2 YSYEKL. The CDR3 length is 13 residues. Between the trimmed V and J ends, which lost 0 bases and 6 bases, there was a span of 9 bases. This CDR3 reads CASSQDPTGEQYF. Written as DNA, the CDR3 is TGCGCCAGCAGCCAAGACCCTACAGGCGAGCAGTACTTC.

This chain joins TRBV23-1 and TRBJ1-1, with D uncertain. TRBV23-1 is assigned to the ORF class and has an uncertain function. CDR3 size: 14 residues. V lost 4 bases, J lost 0 bases, and 9 bases lay in between. The CDR3 loop reads CASSPAGMNTEAFF. Here the CDR3 DNA reads TGCGCCAGCAGTCCTGCGGGGATGAACACTGAAGCTTTCTTT.

This chain uses TRBV5-4 with TRBJ2-1; 7 nucleotides agree with TRBD2. This CDR3 contains 14 residues. CDR1 is SGHNT, CDR2 YYREEE, per germline (reference sequence). J lost 7 bases, V lost 2 bases, and 6 bases had no gene match. In DNA form, the CDR3 reads TGTGCCAGCAGCTTAAGCGGGGAGTGGAATGAGCAGTTCTTC. Protein sequence: CASSLSGEWNEQFF.

The genes are TRBV5-1 and TRBJ2-7, with D possibly TRBD2 on 5 matching bases. The CDR3 is 14 residues long. Germline loops: CDR1 SGHRS, CDR2 YFSETQ. Trimming shortened V by 2 bases and J by 3 bases, and 12 bases separated the two germline ends. The chain's CDR3 is CASSLRGSGYEQYF. Here the CDR3 DNA reads TGCGCCAGCAGCTTACGGGGAAGCGGCTACGAGCAGTACTTC. The full variable domain, rest sourced from reference TRBV5-1 and TRBJ2-7, is KAGVTQTPRYLIKTRGQQVTLSCSPISGHRSVSWYQQTPGQGLQFLFEYFSETQRNKGNFPGRFSGRQFSNSRSEMNVSTLELGDSALYLCASSLRGSGYEQYFGPGTRLTVT.

V usage is TRBV27 and J usage is TRBJ2-7; 8 bases line up with TRBD1. The CDR3 is made up of 17 amino acids. Germline trimming cut 0 bases from V and 9 bases from J; bases unmatched to any gene: 16. Germline lookup yields CDR1 MNHEY and CDR2 SMNVEV (reference sequence). The CDR3 region has the DNA TGTGCCAGCAGTTTATCTGGACAGGGATCGAGTTATCGGGGGCAGTACTTC. Its translation is CASSLSGQGSSYRGQYF.

In regard to this clone: At one boundary the junction diverges from the germline segment, which might be a read error. V and J are TRBV7-7 and TRBJ2-7, with 10 bases fitting TRBD1. The CDR3 loop spans 15 amino acids. Germline CDR1 is SSHAT and CDR2 is FNYEAQ (reference sequence). As DNA, the CDR3 is TGTGCTAGCAGCTTAGACAGGGGGCTTAGAAACGAGCAGTACTTC. Its protein is CASSLDRGLRNEQYF.

The rearrangement joins TRBV2 to TRBJ1-4; D may be TRBD1 (6 bases). With 0 bases removed from V and 3 bases from J, the gap between germline ends came to 11 bases. This CDR3 comprises 16 residues. Germline CDR1 reads SNHLY; CDR2 reads FYNNEI. In nucleotides, the CDR3 is TGTGCCAGCAGTGAAGCAGGGACAATGGCTAATGAAAAACTGTTTTTT. Translated, it gives CASSEAGTMANEKLFF.

The CDR3 DNA reads as TGTGCCATCATGGCGGGGGGGATAAACACCGGGGAGCTGTTTTTT. It yields the protein CAIMAGGINTGELFF. The rearrangement links TRBV7-9 to TRBJ2-2; 9 nucleotides align to TRBD2. After removal of 10 bases from V and 2 bases from J, the junction contained 8 bases not matched to a gene. The CDR3 is made up of 15 amino acids. Germline lookup yields CDR1 SEHNR and CDR2 FQNEAQ (reference sequence).

This clone appeared a single time. The chain combines TRBV19 with TRBJ2-3; 8 bases agree with TRBD1. Germline trimming cut 0 bases from V and 8 bases from J; bases unmatched to any gene: 1. This CDR3 is built from 13 residues. Per germline, CDR1 LNHDA and CDR2 SQIVND (reference sequence). The CDR3 region is CASSIDGQGTQYF. DNA for the CDR3: TGTGCCAGTAGTATAGATGGACAGGGTACGCAGTATTTT.

The chain carries TRBV7-8 and TRBJ1-2; 9 bases match TRBD1. The CDR3 sequence is 15 residues long. The V gene's germline CDR1 is SGHVS and CDR2 FQNEAQ. Losses at the gene ends were 2 bases for V and 6 bases for J; bases not matched to a gene: 7. The CDR3 bases are TGTGCCAGCAGCTTATGGGACGGGACAGGGAATGGCTACACCTTC. This encodes CASSLWDGTGNGYTF.

The chain uses TRBV6-5 and TRBJ1-1, with D possibly being TRBD1 (6 bases). V was shortened by 7 bases and J by 5 bases, with 17 bases between the two germline ends. CDR3 length: 14 residues. CDR1 is MNHEY and CDR2 is SVGAGI in the germline V gene. Here the CDR3 DNA reads TGTGCCAGCAATCCATACAGGGATCCTACTGAAGCTTTCTTT. It specifies CASNPYRDPTEAFF.

In its sample, this clone was seen once. This sequence joins TRBV5-6 and TRBJ2-7, with D maybe TRBD1 (5 bases). Trimming took off 0 bases at V and 3 bases at J, with 7 bases between the two ends. The CDR3 totals 13 residues. CDR1 SGHDT and CDR2 YYEEEE come from the germline V gene. The CDR3 bases are TGTGCCAGCAGCTTGGGCAGGGTCTACGAGCAGTACTTC. Translation: CASSLGRVYEQYF.

The V gene is TRBV6-5, the J gene TRBJ2-1; D is possibly TRBD1 (6 bases). CDR3 size: 15 residues. V shed 6 bases and J shed 4 bases, with 16 bases lying between them. Germline values: CDR1 MNHEY, CDR2 SVGAGI. The CDR3 DNA reads TGTGCCAGCAGGCGAAAGACAGGCGGATACAATGAGCAGTTCTTC. Encoded protein: CASRRKTGGYNEQFF.

The chain has TRBV12-5 and TRBJ1-1; D is perhaps TRBD1 (5 bases). The CDR3 runs 13 residues. Germline lookup yields CDR1 LGHNT and CDR2 FRNRAP. Trimming removed 1 base at V and 6 bases at J, with 9 bases between. The CDR3: CASGLAVQAEAFF. In DNA, the CDR3 is TGTGCTAGTGGTTTGGCCGTACAGGCTGAAGCTTTCTTT.

V gene TRBV5-4 combines with J gene TRBJ1-4; 8 bases line up with TRBD1. After removal of 0 bases from V and 3 bases from J, the junction contained 4 bases not matched to a gene. The CDR3 length is 16 residues. The germline gives CDR1 SGHNT, CDR2 YYREEE (reference sequence). CDR3 sequence (DNA): TGTGCCAGCAGCTTGGACAGGGGGTCTGCTAATGAAAAACTGTTTTTT. Translating it yields CASSLDRGSANEKLFF.

The rearrangement uses TRBV7-6 and TRBJ2-3; D is perhaps TRBD1 (6 bases). CDR3 length: 12 residues. V lost 5 bases and J lost 5, with 8 bases in between. Germline loops: CDR1 SGHVS, CDR2 FNYEAQ. CDR3 sequence: CASSTQGDTQYF. CDR3 nucleotides: TGTGCCAGCAGCACACAGGGAGATACGCAGTATTTT.

The rearrangement joins TRBV9 to TRBJ1-6, with D unclear. This CDR3 has 16 residues. Germline CDR1 SGDLS, CDR2 YYNGEE. The V and J ends lost 6 bases and 2 bases respectively, with 15 bases between them. The CDR3 DNA reads TGTGCCAGCACGGGCGGAGGGAAACCCTATAATTCACCCCTCCACTTT. Translated, it gives CASTGGGKPYNSPLHF.

The genes are TRBV9 and TRBJ1-6; D remains ambiguous. The CDR3 spans 13 residues. Germline V gives CDR1 SGDLS, CDR2 YYNGEE. Trimming took off 0 bases at V and 8 bases at J, with 6 bases between the two ends. The CDR3 nucleotides read TGTGCCAGCAGCGTAGGACATTATTCACCCCTCCACTTT. It encodes CASSVGHYSPLHF. The full variable domain, in which reference TRBV9 and TRBJ1-6 provide the parts outside the CDR3, is DSGVTQTPKHLITATGQRVTLRCSPRSGDLSVYWYQQSLDQGLQFLIQYYNGEERAKGNILERFSAQQFPDLHSELNLSSLELGDSALYFCASSVGHYSPLHFGNGTRLTVT.

J is TRBJ2-5 and V is TRBV7-2; D uncertain. The J call may be incorrect, as the DNA end agrees better with TRBJ2-7. The CDR3 extends over 15 amino acids. Germline V gene sequence: CDR1 SGHTA, CDR2 FQGNSA. The CDR3 DNA reads as TGTGCCAGCAGCCTATGGTCGGTTAGCTCCTACGAGCAGTACTTC. Translated, it gives CASSLWSVSSYEQYF.

This clone was found once. This chain connects TRBV18 to TRBJ1-2, with TRBD1 as a possible D gene (6 bases). The V end lost 6 bases, the J end lost 3 bases, and 14 bases lay between the germline ends. This CDR3 region has 14 residues. Germline CDR1 reads KGHSH; CDR2 reads LQKENI. The CDR3 sequence is CASSLDRSDYGYTF. CDR3 coding DNA: TGTGCCAGCTCCCTGGACAGATCCGACTATGGCTACACCTTC.

The gene calls are TRBV7-9 and TRBJ2-5, with D perhaps TRBD1 (6 bases). Germline V gene sequence: CDR1 SEHNR, CDR2 FQNEAQ (reference sequence). The length of the CDR3 is 12 residues. With 4 bases removed from V and 3 bases from J, the gap between germline ends came to 6 bases. The DNA of the CDR3 is TGTGCCAGCAGCTGGACAGAAGAGACCCAGTACTTC. It is translated as CASSWTEETQYF. The full variable domain, its missing parts supplied by reference TRBV7-9 and TRBJ2-5, is DTGVSQNPRHKITKRGQNVTFRCDPISEHNRLYWYRQTLGQGPEFLTYFQNEAQLEKSRLLSDRFSAERPKGSFSTLEIQRTEQGDSAMYLCASSWTEETQYFGPGTRLLVL.

The chain employs TRBV30 and TRBJ1-2; the match to TRBD1 covers 7 bases. The J segment lost 6 bases and the V segment lost 7 bases, leaving 8 bases of the junction unmatched. The CDR3 consists of 12 residues. Looked up from germline, CDR1 is GTSNPN and CDR2 is SVGIG (reference sequence). Here the CDR3 reads CASGQTFDGYTF. Written as DNA, the CDR3 is TGTGCCTCGGGACAGACTTTTGATGGCTACACCTTC. Full variable domain (outside the CDR3, taken from reference TRBV30 and TRBJ1-2): SQTIHQWPATLVQPVGSPLSLECTVEGTSNPNLYWYRQAAGRGLQLLFYSVGIGQISSEVPQNLSASRPQDRQFILSSKKLLLSDSGFYLCASGQTFDGYTFGSGTRLTVV.

This rearrangement joins TRBV2 to TRBJ2-7; D not resolved. V lost 1 base and J 1 base, leaving 11 bases between the germline ends. The CDR3 has 15 residues. Germline CDR1 SNHLY, CDR2 FYNNEI. The CDR3 sequence: CASSEETPFSYEQYF. CDR3 DNA sequence: TGTGCCAGCAGTGAAGAGACACCTTTTTCCTACGAGCAGTACTTC. The full variable domain, completed using reference TRBV2 and TRBJ2-7, is EPEVTQTPSHQVTQMGQEVILRCVPISNHLYFYWYRQILGQKVEFLVSFYNNEISEKSEIFDDQFSVERPDGSNFTLKIRSTKLEDSAMYFCASSEETPFSYEQYFGPGTRLTVT.